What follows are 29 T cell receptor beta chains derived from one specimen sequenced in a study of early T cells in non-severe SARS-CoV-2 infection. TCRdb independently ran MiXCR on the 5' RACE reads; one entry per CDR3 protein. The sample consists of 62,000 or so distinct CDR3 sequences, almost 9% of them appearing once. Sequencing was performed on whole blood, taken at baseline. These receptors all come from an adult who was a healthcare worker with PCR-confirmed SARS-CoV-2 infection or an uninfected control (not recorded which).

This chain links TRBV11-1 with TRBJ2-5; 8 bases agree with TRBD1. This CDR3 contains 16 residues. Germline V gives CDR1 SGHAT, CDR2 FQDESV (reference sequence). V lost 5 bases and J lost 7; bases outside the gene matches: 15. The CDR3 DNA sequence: TGTGCCAGCAGCCTCGGACAGGGTGTGAAGATCGGGACCCAGTACTTC. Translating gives CASSLGQGVKIGTQYF.

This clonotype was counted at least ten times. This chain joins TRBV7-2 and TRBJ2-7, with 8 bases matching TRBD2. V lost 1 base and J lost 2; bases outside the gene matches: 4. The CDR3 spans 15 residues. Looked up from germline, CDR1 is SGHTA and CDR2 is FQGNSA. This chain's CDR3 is CASSLELADAYEQYF. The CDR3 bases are TGTGCCAGCAGCTTAGAACTAGCGGATGCCTACGAGCAGTACTTC.

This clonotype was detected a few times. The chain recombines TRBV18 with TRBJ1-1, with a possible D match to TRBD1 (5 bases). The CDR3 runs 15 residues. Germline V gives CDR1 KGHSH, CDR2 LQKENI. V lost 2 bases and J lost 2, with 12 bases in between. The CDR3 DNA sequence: TGTGCCAGCTCACCAATCGGGGCCTCCAACACTGAAGCTTTCTTT. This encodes CASSPIGASNTEAFF.

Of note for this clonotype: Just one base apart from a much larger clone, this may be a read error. CDR3 sequence reads: CASSLGTSVSPLNSEQFF. CDR3 nucleotides: TGTGCCAGCAGCTTAGGGACTAGCGTGAGTCCCCTAAATAGTGAGCAGTTCTTC. J is TRBJ2-1 and V is TRBV11-2; 9 bases map to TRBD2. Germline V CDR1 and CDR2: SGHAT, FQNNGV. Germline trimming cut 1 base from V and 9 bases from J; bases unmatched to any gene: 16. The CDR3 covers 18 residues.

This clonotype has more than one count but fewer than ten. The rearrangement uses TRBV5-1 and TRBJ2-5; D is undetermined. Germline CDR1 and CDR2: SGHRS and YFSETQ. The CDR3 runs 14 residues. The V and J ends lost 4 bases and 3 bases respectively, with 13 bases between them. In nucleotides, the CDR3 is TGCGCCAGCAGCCCTGCCAATCCCGAAGAGACCCAGTACTTC. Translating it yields CASSPANPEETQYF.

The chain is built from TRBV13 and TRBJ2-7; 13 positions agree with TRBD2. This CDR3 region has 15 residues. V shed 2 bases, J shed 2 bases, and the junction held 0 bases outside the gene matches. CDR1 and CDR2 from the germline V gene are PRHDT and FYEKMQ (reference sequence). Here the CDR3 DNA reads TGTGCCAGCAGCTTAACTAGCGGGAGGGCCTACGAGCAGTACTTC. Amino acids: CASSLTSGRAYEQYF.

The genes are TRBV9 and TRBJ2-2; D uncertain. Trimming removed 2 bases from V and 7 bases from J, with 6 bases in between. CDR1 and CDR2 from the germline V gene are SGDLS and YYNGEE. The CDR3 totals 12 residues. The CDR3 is CASSVSGGELFF. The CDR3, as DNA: TGTGCCAGCAGCGTCAGTGGCGGGGAGCTGTTTTTT.

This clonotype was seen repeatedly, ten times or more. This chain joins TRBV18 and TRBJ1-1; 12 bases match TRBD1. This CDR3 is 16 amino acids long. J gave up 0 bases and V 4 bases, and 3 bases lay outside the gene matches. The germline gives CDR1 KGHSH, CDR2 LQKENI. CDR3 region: CASSLGQGALNTEAFF. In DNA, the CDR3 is TGTGCCAGCTCACTGGGACAGGGGGCCCTGAACACTGAAGCTTTCTTT. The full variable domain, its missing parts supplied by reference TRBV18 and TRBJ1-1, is NAGVMQNPRHLVRRRGQEARLRCSPMKGHSHVYWYRQLPEEGLKFMVYLQKENIIDESGMPKERFSAEFPKEGPSILRIQQVVRGDSAAYFCASSLGQGALNTEAFFGQGTRLTVV.

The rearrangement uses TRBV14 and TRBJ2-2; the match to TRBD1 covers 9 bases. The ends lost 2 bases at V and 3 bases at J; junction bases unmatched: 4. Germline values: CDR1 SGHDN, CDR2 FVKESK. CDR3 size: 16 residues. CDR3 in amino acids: CASSQRQGGDTGELFF. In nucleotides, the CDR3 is TGTGCCAGCAGCCAAAGACAGGGGGGCGACACCGGGGAGCTGTTTTTT.

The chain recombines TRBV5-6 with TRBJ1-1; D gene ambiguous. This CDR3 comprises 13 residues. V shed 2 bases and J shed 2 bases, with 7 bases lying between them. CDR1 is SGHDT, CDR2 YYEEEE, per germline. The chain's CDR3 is CASSFWGNTEAFF. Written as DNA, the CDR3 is TGTGCCAGCAGCTTCTGGGGAAACACTGAAGCTTTCTTT.

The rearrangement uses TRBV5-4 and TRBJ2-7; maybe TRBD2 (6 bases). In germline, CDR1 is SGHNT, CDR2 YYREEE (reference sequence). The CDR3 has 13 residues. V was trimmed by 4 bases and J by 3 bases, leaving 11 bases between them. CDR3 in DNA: TGTGCCAGCAGCCCCGGGACTCACTACGAGCAGTACTTC. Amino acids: CASSPGTHYEQYF.

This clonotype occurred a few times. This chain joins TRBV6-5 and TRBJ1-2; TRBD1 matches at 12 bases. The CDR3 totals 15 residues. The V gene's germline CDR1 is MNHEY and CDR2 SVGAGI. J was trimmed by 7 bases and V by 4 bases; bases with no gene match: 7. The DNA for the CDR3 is TGTGCCAGCAGTTTAACGGGACAGGGGGCAATTGGCTACACCTTC. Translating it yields CASSLTGQGAIGYTF.

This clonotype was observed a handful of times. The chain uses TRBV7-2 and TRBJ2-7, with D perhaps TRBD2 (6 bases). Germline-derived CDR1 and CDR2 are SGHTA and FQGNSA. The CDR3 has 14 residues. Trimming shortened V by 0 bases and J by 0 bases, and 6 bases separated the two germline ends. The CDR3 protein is CASSLAGGSYEQYF. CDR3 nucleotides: TGTGCCAGCAGCTTAGCGGGAGGCTCCTACGAGCAGTACTTC. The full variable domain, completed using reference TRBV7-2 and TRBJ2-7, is GAGVSQSPSNKVTEKGKDVELRCDPISGHTALYWYRQSLGQGLEFLIYFQGNSAPDKSGLPSDRFSAERTGGSVSTLTIQRTQQEDSAVYLCASSLAGGSYEQYFGPGTRLTVT.

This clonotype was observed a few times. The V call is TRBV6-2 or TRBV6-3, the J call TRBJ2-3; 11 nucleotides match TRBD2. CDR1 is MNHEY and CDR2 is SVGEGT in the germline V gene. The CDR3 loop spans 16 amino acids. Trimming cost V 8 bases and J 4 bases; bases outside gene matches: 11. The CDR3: CASASRGTSGSDTQYF. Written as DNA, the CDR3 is TGTGCCAGCGCAAGTCGAGGGACTAGCGGTTCAGATACGCAGTATTTT.

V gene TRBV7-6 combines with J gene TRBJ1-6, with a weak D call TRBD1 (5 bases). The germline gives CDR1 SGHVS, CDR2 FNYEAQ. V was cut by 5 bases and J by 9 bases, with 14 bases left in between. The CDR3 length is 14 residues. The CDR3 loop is CASSLGRIPSPLHF. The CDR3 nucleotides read TGTGCCAGCAGCCTGGGACGGATTCCTTCACCCCTCCACTTT.

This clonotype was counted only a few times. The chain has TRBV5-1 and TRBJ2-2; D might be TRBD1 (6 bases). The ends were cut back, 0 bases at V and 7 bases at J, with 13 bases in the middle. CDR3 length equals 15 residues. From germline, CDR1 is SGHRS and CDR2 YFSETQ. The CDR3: CASSLAPGAGGELFF. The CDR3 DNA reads TGCGCCAGCAGCTTGGCCCCAGGGGCGGGCGGGGAGCTGTTTTTT.

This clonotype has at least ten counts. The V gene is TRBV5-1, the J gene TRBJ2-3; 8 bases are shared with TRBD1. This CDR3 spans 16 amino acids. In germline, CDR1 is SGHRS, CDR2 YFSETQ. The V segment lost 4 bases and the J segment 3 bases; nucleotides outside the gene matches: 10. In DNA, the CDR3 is TGCGCCAGCAGCCTGAGCCGGGACAGGTGGACAGATACGCAGTATTTT. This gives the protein CASSLSRDRWTDTQYF.

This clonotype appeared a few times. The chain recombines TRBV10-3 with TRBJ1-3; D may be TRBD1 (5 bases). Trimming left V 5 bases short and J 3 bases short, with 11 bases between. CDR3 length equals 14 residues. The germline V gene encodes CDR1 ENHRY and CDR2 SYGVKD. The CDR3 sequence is CAISSDIYGNTIYF. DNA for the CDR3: TGTGCCATCAGTTCGGACATTTATGGAAACACCATATATTTT.

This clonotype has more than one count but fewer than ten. CDR3 protein: CSARDAATGELFF. CDR3 in DNA: TGCAGTGCTAGAGATGCCGCCACCGGGGAGCTGTTTTTT. The J gene is TRBJ2-2, the V gene TRBV20-1; unclear D gene. Trimming removed 0 bases at V and 4 bases at J, with 6 bases between. CDR3 length: 13 amino acids. Germline values: CDR1 DFQATT, CDR2 SNEGSKA (reference sequence).

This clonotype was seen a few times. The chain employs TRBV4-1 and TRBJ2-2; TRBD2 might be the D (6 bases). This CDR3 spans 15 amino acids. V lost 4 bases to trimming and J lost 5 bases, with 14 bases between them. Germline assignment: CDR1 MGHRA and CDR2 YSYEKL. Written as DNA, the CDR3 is TGCGCCAGCAGCCTGACTAGTTCGGGGACCGGGGAGCTGTTTTTT. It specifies CASSLTSSGTGELFF.

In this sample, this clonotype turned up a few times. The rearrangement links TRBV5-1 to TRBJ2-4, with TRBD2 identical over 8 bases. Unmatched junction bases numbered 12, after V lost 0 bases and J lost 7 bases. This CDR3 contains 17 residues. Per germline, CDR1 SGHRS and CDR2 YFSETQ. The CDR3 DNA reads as TGCGCCAGCAGCTTGGAACTACACGGGAGGGGAGGGAACATTCAGTACTTC. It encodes CASSLELHGRGGNIQYF.

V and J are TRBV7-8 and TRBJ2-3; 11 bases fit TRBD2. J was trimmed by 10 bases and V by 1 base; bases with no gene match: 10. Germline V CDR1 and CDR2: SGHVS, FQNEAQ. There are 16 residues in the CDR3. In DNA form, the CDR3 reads TGTGCCAGCAGCTTAGTGACTAGCGGGGAATATGTGGCGCAGTATTTT. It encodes CASSLVTSGEYVAQYF.

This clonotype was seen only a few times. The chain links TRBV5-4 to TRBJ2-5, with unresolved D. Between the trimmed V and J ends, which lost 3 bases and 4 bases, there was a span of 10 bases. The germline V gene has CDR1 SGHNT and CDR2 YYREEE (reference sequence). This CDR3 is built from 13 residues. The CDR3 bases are TGTGCCAGCAGCTCCGGTTCGTCAGAGACCCAGTACTTC. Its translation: CASSSGSSETQYF.

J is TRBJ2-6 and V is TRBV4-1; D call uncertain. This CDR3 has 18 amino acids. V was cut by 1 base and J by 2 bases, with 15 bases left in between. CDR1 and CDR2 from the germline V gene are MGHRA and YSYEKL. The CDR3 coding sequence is TGCGCCAGCAGCCAAGCCCCCCAGAGAGCAGCTGGGGCCAACGTCCTGACTTTC. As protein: CASSQAPQRAAGANVLTF.

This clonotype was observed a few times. The CDR3 nucleotides are TGTGCCACCAGCAGTCGAGCCCGTAATGAAAAACTGTTTTTT. This sequence encodes CATSSRARNEKLFF. V is TRBV15 and J is TRBJ1-4; no definite D call. Germline V gives CDR1 LNHNV, CDR2 YYDKDF (reference sequence). The V end was cut by 3 bases, the J end by 4 bases, with 9 bases between. The CDR3 is 14 amino acids. Variable domain in full (rest from reference TRBV15 and TRBJ1-4): DAMVIQNPRYQVTQFGKPVTLSCSQTLNHNVMYWYQQKSSQAPKLLFHYYDKDFNNEADTPDNFQSRRPNTSFCFLDIRSPGLGDTAMYLCATSSRARNEKLFFGSGTQLSVL.

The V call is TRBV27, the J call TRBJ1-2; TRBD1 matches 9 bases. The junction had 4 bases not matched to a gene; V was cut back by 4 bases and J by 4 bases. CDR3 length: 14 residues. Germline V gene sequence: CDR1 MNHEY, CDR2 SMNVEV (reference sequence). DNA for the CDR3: TGTGCCAGCAGTTCCTTGACAGGGGGCTATGGCTACACCTTC. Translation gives CASSSLTGGYGYTF.

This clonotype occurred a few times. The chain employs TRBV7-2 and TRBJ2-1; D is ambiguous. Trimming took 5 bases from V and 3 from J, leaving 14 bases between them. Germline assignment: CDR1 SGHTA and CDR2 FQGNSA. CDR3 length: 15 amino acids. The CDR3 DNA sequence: TGTGCCAGCAGCGTTGACGTCTGGAACTACAATGAGCAGTTCTTC. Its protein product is CASSVDVWNYNEQFF.

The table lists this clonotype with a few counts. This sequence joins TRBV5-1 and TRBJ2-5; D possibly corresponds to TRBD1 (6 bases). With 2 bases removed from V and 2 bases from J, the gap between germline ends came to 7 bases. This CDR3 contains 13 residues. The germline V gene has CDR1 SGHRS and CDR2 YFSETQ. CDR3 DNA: TGCGCCAGCAGCTTCACAGGGCAAGAGACCCAGTACTTC. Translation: CASSFTGQETQYF.

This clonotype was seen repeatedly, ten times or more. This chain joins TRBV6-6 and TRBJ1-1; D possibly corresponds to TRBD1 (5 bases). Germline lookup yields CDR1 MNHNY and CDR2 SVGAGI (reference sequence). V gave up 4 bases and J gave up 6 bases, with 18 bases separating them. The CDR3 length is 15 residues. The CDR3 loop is CASSSALAGRSEAFF. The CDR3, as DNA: TGTGCCAGCAGTTCCGCCCTGGCAGGGAGATCTGAAGCTTTCTTT.